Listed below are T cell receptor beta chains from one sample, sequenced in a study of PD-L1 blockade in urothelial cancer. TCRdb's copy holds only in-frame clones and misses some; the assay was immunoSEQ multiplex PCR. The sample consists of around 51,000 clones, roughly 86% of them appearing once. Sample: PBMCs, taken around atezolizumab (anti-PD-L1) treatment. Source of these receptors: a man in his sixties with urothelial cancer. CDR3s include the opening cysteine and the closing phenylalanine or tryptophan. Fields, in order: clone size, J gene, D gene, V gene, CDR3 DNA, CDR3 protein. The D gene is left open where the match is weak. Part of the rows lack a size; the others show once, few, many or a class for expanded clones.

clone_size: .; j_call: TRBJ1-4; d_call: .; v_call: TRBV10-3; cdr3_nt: TGTGCCATCAGTGCAGATAATGAAAAACTGTTTTTT; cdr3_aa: CAISADNEKLFF
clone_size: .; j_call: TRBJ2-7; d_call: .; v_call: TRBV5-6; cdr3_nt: TGTGCCAGCACCGACTCAGGGGGGTCCTACGAGCAGTACTTC; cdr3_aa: CASTDSGGSYEQYF
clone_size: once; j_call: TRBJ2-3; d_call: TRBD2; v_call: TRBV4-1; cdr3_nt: TGCGCCAGCAGCCAAGATGGAATGACTAGCGGGGGGGTGAATACGCAGTATTTT; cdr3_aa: CASSQDGMTSGGVNTQYF
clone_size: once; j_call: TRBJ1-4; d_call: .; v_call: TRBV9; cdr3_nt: TGTGCCAGCAGCCCGGGTCCTAATGAAAAACTGTTTTTT; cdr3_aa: CASSPGPNEKLFF
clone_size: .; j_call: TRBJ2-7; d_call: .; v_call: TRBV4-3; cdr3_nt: TGCGCCAGCAGCCAAGATCCTGGGTACTATGACGAGCAGTACTTC; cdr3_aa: CASSQDPGYYDEQYF
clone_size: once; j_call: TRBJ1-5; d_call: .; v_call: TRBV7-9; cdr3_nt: TGTGCCAGCAGCTTAGGCGGGCAGGGCAATCAGCCCCAGCATTTT; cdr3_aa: CASSLGGQGNQPQHF
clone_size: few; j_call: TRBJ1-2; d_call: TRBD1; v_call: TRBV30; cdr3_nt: TGTGCCTGGAGGCCGCAAGACAGGGGGTTTTATGGCTACACCTTC; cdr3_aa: CAWRPQDRGFYGYTF
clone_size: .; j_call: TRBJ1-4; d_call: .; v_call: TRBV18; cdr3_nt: TGTGCCAGCTCACCGGAAGGGGGTAATGAAAAACTGTTTTTT; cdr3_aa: CASSPEGGNEKLFF
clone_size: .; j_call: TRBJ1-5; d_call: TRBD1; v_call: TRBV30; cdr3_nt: TGTGCCTGGAGTACCCAGGGGGATCAGCCCCAGCATTTT; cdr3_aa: CAWSTQGDQPQHF
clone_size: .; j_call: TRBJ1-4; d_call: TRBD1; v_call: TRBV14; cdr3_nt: TGTGCCAGCAGCCCGCAACTGACAGGGGGTGAAAAACTGTTTTTT; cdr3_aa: CASSPQLTGGEKLFF
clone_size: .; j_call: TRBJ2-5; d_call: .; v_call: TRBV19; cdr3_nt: TGTGCCAGTAGTACGGGGGAGCCCCAAGAGACCCAGTACTTC; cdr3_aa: CASSTGEPQETQYF
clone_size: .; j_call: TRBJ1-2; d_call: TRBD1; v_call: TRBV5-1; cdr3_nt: TGCGCCAGCAGCACGGGGGGACAGGCTACTAACTATGGCTACACCTTC; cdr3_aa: CASSTGGQATNYGYTF
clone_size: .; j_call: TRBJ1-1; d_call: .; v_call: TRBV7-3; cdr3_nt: TGTGCCAGCAGCTTGGGGCCGGGGAACACTGAAGCTTTCTTT; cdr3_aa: CASSLGPGNTEAFF
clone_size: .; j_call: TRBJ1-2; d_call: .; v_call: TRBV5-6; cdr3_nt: TGTGCCAGCACCGCACTTGGGGGGGCGTACGGCTACACCTTC; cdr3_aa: CASTALGGAYGYTF
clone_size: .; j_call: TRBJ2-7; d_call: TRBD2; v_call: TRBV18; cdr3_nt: TGTGCCAGCTCACCACCGACGGGAGGGGTAACGACGTACGAGCAGTACTTC; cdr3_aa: CASSPPTGGVTTYEQYF
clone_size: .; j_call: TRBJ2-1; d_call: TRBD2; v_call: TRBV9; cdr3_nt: TGTGCCAGCAGCCCTCTCCTAGCGGCCTCCTACAATGAGCAGTTCTTC; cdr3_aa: CASSPLLAASYNEQFF
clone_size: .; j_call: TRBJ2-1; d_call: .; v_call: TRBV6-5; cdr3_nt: TGTGCCAGCAGTAACGGACTGGAAGGTGAGCAGTTCTTC; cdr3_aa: CASSNGLEGEQFF
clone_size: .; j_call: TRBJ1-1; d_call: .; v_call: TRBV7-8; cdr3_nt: TGTGCCAGCCGGGGGACTGAAGCTTTCTTT; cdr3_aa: CASRGTEAFF
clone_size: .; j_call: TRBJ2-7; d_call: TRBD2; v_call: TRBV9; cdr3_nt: TGTGCCAGCAGCGTATATAGACTAGCGGATTTCTCCGAGCAGTACTTC; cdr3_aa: CASSVYRLADFSEQYF
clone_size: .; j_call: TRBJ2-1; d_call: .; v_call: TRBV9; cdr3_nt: TGTGCCAGCAGCCTCCTACAGACCTACAATGAGCAGTTCTTC; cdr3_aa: CASSLLQTYNEQFF
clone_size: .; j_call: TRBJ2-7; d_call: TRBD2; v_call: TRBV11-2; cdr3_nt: TGTGCCAGCAGCTTCGGACTAGCGGGTTCCTACGAGCAGTACTTC; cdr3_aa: CASSFGLAGSYEQYF
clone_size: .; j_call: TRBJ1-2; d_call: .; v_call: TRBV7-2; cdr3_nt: TGTGCCAGCAGCTTAGAGCATTCCTATGGCTACACCTTC; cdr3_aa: CASSLEHSYGYTF
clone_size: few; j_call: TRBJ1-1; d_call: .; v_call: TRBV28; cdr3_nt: TGTGCCAGCAGTTTCGTTCACAGAGAAGCTTTCTTT; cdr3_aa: CASSFVHREAFF
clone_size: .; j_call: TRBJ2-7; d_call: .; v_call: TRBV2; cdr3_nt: TGTGCCAGCAGTGGACAGAAGAAGGAGCAGTACTTC; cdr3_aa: CASSGQKKEQYF
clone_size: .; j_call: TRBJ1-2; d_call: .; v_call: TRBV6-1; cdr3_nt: TGTGCCAGCAGCCGGCGCGAGGGTGGCTACACCTTC; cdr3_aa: CASSRREGGYTF
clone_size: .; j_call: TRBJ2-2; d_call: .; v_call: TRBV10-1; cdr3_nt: TGCGCCAGCAGTGCCTACAGGCTGAACACCGGGGAGCTGTTTTTT; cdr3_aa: CASSAYRLNTGELFF
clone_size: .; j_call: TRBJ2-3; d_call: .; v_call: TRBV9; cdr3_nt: TGTGCCAGCAGCGTCCCCCATAGCGGTAGCACAGATACGCAGTATTTT; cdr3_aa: CASSVPHSGSTDTQYF
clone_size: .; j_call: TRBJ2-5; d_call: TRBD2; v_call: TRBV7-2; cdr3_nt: TGTGCCAGCAGCTTTACCGGGACTAGCGGGAGGGAGACCCAGTACTTC; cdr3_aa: CASSFTGTSGRETQYF
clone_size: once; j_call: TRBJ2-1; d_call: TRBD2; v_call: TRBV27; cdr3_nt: TGTGCCAGCTCTCAAGGGCTATGGCGGGGGGCCAATGAGCAGTTCTTC; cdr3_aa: CASSQGLWRGANEQFF
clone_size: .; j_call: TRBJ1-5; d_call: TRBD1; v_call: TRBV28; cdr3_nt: TGTGCCAGCAGAACGGACAGGGAGGTCAATCAGCCCCAGCATTTT; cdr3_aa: CASRTDREVNQPQHF
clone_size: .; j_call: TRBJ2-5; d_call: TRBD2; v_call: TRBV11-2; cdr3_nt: TGTGCCAGCAGCTCTCCCGCCGGGACTATGGAGACCCAGTACTTC; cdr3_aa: CASSSPAGTMETQYF
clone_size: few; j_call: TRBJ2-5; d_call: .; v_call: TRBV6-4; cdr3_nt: TGTGCCAGCAGTGAAAATAGTGGGAGCCAAGAGACCCAGTACTTC; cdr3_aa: CASSENSGSQETQYF
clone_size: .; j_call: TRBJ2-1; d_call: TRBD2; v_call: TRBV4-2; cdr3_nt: TGTGCCAGCAGCCGCGGGACTACCTACAATGAGCAGTTCTTC; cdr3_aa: CASSRGTTYNEQFF
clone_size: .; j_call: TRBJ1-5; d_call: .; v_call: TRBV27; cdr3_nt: TGTGCCAGCAGTTCCCTCCCCTATCAGCCCCAGCATTTT; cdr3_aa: CASSSLPYQPQHF
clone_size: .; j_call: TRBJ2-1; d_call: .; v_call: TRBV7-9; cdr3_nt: TGTGCCAGCAGCTTAACGCAGGGTCTGAGGAATGAGCAGTTCTTC; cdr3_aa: CASSLTQGLRNEQFF
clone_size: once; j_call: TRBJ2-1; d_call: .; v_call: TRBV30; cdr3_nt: TGTGCCTGGAGTGCCTGGACTACGAACAATGAGCAGTTCTTC; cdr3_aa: CAWSAWTTNNEQFF
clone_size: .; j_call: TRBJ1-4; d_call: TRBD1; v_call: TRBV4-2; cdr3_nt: TGTGCCAGCAGCCAACCACTGACAGGGAACAATGAAAAACTGTTTTTT; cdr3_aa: CASSQPLTGNNEKLFF
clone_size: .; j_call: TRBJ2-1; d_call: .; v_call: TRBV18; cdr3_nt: TGTGCCAGCTCACCGCCGGGGTACAATGAGCAGTTCTTC; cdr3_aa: CASSPPGYNEQFF
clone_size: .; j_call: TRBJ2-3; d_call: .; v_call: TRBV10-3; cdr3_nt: TGTGCCATCAGTGAGAGACAGAATTCCCCAGATACGCAGTATTTT; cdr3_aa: CAISERQNSPDTQYF
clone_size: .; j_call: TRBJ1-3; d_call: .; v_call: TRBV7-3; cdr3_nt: TGTGCCAGCAGCTTAACCGGGGGAAACTCTGGAAACACCATATATTTT; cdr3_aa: CASSLTGGNSGNTIYF
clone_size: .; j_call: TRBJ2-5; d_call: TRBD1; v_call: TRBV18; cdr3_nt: TGTGCCAGCTCACCACTCATTATTAGGACAGGGGAGAAGGTGGCAGAGACCCAGTACTTC; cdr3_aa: CASSPLIIRTGEKVAETQYF
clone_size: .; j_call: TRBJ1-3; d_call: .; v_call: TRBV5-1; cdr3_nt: TGCGCCAGCAGCCCGACTGCTCTCTCTGGAAACACCATATATTTT; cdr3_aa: CASSPTALSGNTIYF
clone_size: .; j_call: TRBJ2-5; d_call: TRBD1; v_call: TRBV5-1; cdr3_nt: TGCGCCAGCAGCTTCGACAGGGGGGGGGAGACCCAGTACTTC; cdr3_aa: CASSFDRGGETQYF
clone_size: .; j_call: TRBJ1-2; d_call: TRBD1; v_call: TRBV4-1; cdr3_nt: TGCGCCAGCAGCCAAGACAGGGGGCTACAGGGCTACACCTTC; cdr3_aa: CASSQDRGLQGYTF
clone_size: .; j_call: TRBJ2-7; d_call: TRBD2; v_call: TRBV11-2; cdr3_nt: TGTGCCAGCAGCTCACGCCTCGGGGAGGGGCGTATGTACGAGCAGTACTTC; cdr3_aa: CASSSRLGEGRMYEQYF
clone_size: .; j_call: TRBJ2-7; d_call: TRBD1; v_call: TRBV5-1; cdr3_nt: TGCGCCAGCAGCAGCCGGGACAGTAAATCCTTTACCTACGAGCAGTACTTC; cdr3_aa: CASSSRDSKSFTYEQYF
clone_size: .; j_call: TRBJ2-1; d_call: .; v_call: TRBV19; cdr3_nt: TGTGCCAGTAGTAAACCTTCCGGGACTCTCTCATCTGAGCAGTTCTTC; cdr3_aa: CASSKPSGTLSSEQFF
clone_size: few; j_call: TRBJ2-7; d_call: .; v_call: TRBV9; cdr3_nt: TGTGCCAGCAGCGTCTCCCCTGCGGGGCACTACGAGCAGTACTTC; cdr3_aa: CASSVSPAGHYEQYF
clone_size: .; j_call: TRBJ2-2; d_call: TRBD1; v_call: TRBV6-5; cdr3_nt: TGTGCCAGCAGTACCAGGACAGGGAACACCGGGGAGCTGTTTTTT; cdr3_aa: CASSTRTGNTGELFF
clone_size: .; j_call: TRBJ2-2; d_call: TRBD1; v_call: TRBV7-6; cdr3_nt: TGTGCCAGCAGCCCCAGGGGGCGGGTTAACACCGGGGAGCTGTTTTTT; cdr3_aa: CASSPRGRVNTGELFF
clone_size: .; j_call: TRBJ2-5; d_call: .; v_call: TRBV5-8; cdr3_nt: TGTGCCAGCAGCGGCGGGCCTCAAGAGACCCAGTACTTC; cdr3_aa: CASSGGPQETQYF